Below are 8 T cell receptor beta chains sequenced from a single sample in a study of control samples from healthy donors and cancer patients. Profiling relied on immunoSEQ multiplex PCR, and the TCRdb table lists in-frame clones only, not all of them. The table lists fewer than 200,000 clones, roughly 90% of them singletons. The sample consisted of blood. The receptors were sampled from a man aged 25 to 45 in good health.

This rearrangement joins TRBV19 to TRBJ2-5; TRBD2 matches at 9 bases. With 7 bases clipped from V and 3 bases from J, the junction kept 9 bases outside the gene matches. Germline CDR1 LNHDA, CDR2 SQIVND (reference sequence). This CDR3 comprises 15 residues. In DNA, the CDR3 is TGTGCCAGTAACGGCCCGCGGGGGGGGAAAGAGACCCAGTACTTC. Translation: CASNGPRGGKETQYF.

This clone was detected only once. CDR3 sequence: CASSVEGASGFTEAFF. DNA for the CDR3: TGTGCCAGCAGCGTAGAGGGGGCCTCAGGGTTCACTGAAGCTTTCTTT. The V and J genes are TRBV9 and TRBJ1-1, with 7 bases fitting TRBD1. The V and J ends lost 0 bases and 4 bases, in that order; junction bases with no gene match: 9. Per germline, CDR1 SGDLS and CDR2 YYNGEE. The CDR3 sequence is 16 residues long.

The DNA of the CDR3 is TGTGCCAGCAGTGAAACGTGGACCAGAAGCTCCTACAATGAGCAGTTCTTC. Encoded protein: CASSETWTRSSYNEQFF. This chain uses TRBV2 with TRBJ2-1; D is unclear. The V end was cut by 2 bases, the J end by 0 bases, with 14 bases between. CDR1 and CDR2 from the germline V gene are SNHLY and FYNNEI. The CDR3 totals 17 residues.

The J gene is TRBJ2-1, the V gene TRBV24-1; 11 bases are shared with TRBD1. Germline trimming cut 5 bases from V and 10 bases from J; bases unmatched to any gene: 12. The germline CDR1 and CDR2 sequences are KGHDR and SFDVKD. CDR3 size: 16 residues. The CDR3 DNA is TGTGCCACCAGTGCCCTGGAGGGACAGGGGGTTGTCGAGCAGTTCTTC. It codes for CATSALEGQGVVEQFF.

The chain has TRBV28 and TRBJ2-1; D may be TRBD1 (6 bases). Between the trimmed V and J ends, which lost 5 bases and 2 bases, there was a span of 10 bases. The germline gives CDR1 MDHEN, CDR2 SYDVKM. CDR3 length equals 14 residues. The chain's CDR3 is CASSAGETYNEQFF. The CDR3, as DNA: TGTGCCAGCAGTGCAGGGGAGACCTACAATGAGCAGTTCTTC.

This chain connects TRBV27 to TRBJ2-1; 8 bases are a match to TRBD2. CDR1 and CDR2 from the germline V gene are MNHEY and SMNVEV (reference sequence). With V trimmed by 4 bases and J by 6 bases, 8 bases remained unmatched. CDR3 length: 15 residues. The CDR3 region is CASSSRGLVGNEQFF. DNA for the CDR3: TGTGCCAGCAGTTCCCGGGGACTAGTGGGCAATGAGCAGTTCTTC.

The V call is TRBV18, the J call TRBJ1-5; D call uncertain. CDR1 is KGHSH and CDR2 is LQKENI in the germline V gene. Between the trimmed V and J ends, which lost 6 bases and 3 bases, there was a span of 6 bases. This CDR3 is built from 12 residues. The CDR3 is CASSTPNQPQHF. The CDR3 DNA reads TGTGCCAGCTCGACTCCCAATCAGCCCCAGCATTTT.

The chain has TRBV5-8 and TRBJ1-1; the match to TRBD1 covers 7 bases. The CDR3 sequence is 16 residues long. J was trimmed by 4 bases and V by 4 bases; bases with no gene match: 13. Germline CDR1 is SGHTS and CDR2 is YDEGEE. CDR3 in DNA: TGTGCCAGCAGCCCTAGAGTGAGGGGGCGAGGCACTGAAGCTTTCTTT. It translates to CASSPRVRGRGTEAFF.